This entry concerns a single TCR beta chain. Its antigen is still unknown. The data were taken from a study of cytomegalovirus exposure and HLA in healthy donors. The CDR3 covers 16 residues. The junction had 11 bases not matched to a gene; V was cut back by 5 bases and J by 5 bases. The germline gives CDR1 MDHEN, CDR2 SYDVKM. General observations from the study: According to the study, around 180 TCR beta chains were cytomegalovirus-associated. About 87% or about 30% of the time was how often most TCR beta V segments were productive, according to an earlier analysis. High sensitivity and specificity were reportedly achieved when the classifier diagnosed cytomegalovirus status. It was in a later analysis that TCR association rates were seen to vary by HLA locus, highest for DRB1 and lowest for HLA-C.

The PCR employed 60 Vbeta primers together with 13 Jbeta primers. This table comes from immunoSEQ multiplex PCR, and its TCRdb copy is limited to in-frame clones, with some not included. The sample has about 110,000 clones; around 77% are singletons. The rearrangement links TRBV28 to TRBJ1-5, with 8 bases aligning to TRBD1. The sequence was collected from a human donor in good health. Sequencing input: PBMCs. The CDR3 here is CASSRPGQGMYQPQHF. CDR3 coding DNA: TGTGCCAGCAGTCGACCCGGACAGGGAATGTATCAGCCCCAGCATTTT.